Below are 3 T cell receptor beta chains sequenced from a single sample in a study of type 1 and type 2 diabetes patients. Amplification started from genomic DNA. Amplification of the beta chain CDR3 used 30 forward and 13 reverse multiplex primers. One entry per CDR3 protein, called by TCRdb with MiXCR from the multiplex PCR reads. The sample holds under 300,000 distinct CDR3 sequences, around 47% seen once. Source material: peripheral blood mononuclear cells (PBMCs). The source is a man between 18 and 29 years old with type 2 diabetes.

This chain links TRBV7-2 with TRBJ2-1; a weak D match, TRBD1 (5 bases). V lost 6 bases and J lost 8, with 23 bases in between. The CDR3 extends over 16 amino acids. Germline values: CDR1 SGHTA, CDR2 FQGNSA. The CDR3 DNA sequence: TGTGCCAGCAGACCGAAGGGGTCAGGGCCTCTCCATGAGCAGTTCTTC. This gives the protein CASRPKGSGPLHEQFF.

This clonotype was counted many times. This chain links TRBV2 with TRBJ2-7, with a weak D call TRBD1 (7 bases). This CDR3 contains 13 residues. Deletions cut 2 bases from V and 5 bases from J, with 10 bases between. Germline V gene lookup returns CDR1 SNHLY and CDR2 FYNNEI. CDR3 amino acids: CASSEPGGNEQYF. CDR3 coding DNA: TGTGCCAGCAGTGAACCAGGGGGGAACGAGCAGTACTTC.

Worth noting for this clonotype: A read error may produce the germline difference seen at one junction end. V gene TRBV19 combines with J gene TRBJ2-7; D is perhaps TRBD2 (5 bases). The germline CDR1 and CDR2 sequences are LNHDA and SQIVND (reference sequence). This CDR3 spans 14 amino acids. The CDR3 loop is CASSKTTLDGEQYF. CDR3 bases: TGTGCCAGTAGTAAAACCACACTAGACGGCGAGCAGTACTTT.